Listed here are 22 T cell receptor beta chains from one sample, sequenced in a study of T cell repertoires in cytomegalovirus infection (dated by TCRdb to about 2019). The instrument was an Illumina HiSeq 1500. TCRdb trimmed public reads at Q25 via fastp, called clones via MiXCR and kept in-frame beta chains. Rows are combined by CDR3 protein, so each entry shows the most common genes and DNA. Present in this sample are about 360,000 distinct CDR3 sequences, over 15% of which were seen just once. The ten largest clonotypes hold 7.5% to 9.5% of the sample. The sequenced sample was PBMCs. The receptors were sampled from a human donor in good health (CMV status not recorded). Some clones in this sample may be carry-over from other donors' samples.

This clonotype has a handful of counts. The chain uses TRBV29-1 and TRBJ2-1; possible D gene TRBD1, 5 bases. Per the germline V gene, CDR1 is SQVTM and CDR2 is ANQGSEA. Trimming removed 4 bases at V and 5 bases at J, with 15 bases between. CDR3 length: 14 residues. CDR3: CSVARVGWNNEQFF. CDR3 coding DNA: TGCAGCGTTGCCAGGGTCGGTTGGAACAATGAGCAGTTCTTC.

This clonotype was seen a few times. J is TRBJ2-3 and V is TRBV20-1; TRBD1 matches at 9 bases. The CDR3 covers 13 residues. The germline V gene encodes CDR1 DFQATT and CDR2 SNEGSKA (reference sequence). V gave up 6 bases and J gave up 3 bases; unmatched junction bases: 4. Here the CDR3 reads CSAGTGNTDTQYF. In nucleotides, the CDR3 is TGCAGTGCCGGGACAGGGAATACAGATACGCAGTATTTT.

The chain recombines TRBV19 with TRBJ2-5; D may be TRBD1 (5 bases). V lost 7 bases and J lost 5, with 17 bases in between. The V gene's germline CDR1 is LNHDA and CDR2 SQIVND (reference sequence). The CDR3 consists of 14 residues. CDR3 protein: CASKEGQGRETQYF. In DNA, the CDR3 is TGTGCCAGTAAGGAAGGGCAGGGTCGGGAGACCCAGTACTTC.

This chain links TRBV20-1 with TRBJ2-3; TRBD2 agrees at 11 bases. The CDR3 is made up of 18 amino acids. After removal of 6 bases from V and 2 bases from J, the junction contained 16 bases not matched to a gene. Looked up from germline, CDR1 is DFQATT and CDR2 is SNEGSKA (reference sequence). The DNA of the CDR3 is TGCAGTGCGCCTTCCCCTACTAGCGGGAGATTCCACACAGATACGCAGTATTTT. It yields the protein CSAPSPTSGRFHTDTQYF.

The chain links TRBV12-3 or TRBV12-4 to TRBJ2-3, with TRBD2 matching 8 bases. V was clipped by 4 bases and J by 4 bases; unmatched bases: 4. The CDR3 sequence is 14 residues long. As DNA, the CDR3 is TGTGCCAGCAGTTGGAGCGGGAGTGCAGATACGCAGTATTTT. Residues: CASSWSGSADTQYF.

There are many counts of this clonotype. The V and J genes are TRBV12-3 or TRBV12-4 and TRBJ2-7; D call uncertain. V was trimmed by 3 bases and J by 1 base, leaving 7 bases between them. The CDR3 runs 13 residues. Here the CDR3 reads CASSFSPSYEQYF. The DNA of the CDR3 is TGTGCCAGCAGTTTCAGTCCGTCCTACGAGCAGTACTTC.

In DNA form, the CDR3 reads TGTGCCAGCAGGGACACAGTAACCATGGGGGGATCACCCCTCCACTTT. Residues: CASRDTVTMGGSPLHF. V usage is TRBV2 and J usage is TRBJ1-6, with D possibly being TRBD1 (5 bases). Germline CDR1 reads SNHLY; CDR2 reads FYNNEI. Trimming removed 6 bases from V and 10 bases from J, with 22 bases in between. CDR3 size: 16 residues.

This clonotype was recorded many times. This chain connects TRBV12-3 or TRBV12-4 to TRBJ2-1, with a weak D call TRBD2 (6 bases). The CDR3 has 14 residues. V lost 5 bases and J 5 bases, leaving 13 bases between the germline ends. The CDR3 loop is CASSLSGANNEQFF. In nucleotides, the CDR3 is TGTGCCAGCAGTCTCTCGGGAGCTAACAATGAGCAGTTCTTC.

This clonotype was observed a handful of times. The V call is TRBV7-8, the J call TRBJ2-7; D possibly uses TRBD1 or TRBD2 (5 bases each). The CDR3 length is 16 residues. CDR1 SGHVS and CDR2 FQNEAQ come from the germline V gene. V lost 5 bases and J lost 2, with 19 bases in between. The CDR3: CASSQERDGPTYEQYF. The CDR3 region has the DNA TGTGCCAGCAGCCAAGAACGGGACGGCCCGACCTACGAGCAGTACTTC.

This clonotype was detected a few times. The genes are TRBV19 and TRBJ2-3; perhaps TRBD2 as D (6 bases). The CDR3 spans 14 residues. V was clipped by 7 bases and J by 2 bases, with 13 bases between them. CDR1 LNHDA and CDR2 SQIVND come from the germline V gene (reference sequence). The CDR3 DNA follows: TGTGCCAGTACCGCGGGGACGTTCACAGATACGCAGTATTTT. This sequence encodes CASTAGTFTDTQYF.

This clonotype was picked up many times. The chain uses TRBV7-2 and TRBJ1-6; the D is unclear. The ends were cut back, 8 bases at V and 3 bases at J, with 5 bases in the middle. CDR1 is SGHTA and CDR2 is FQGNSA in the germline V gene. CDR3 length: 12 amino acids. The CDR3 spells CASALYNSPLHF. The CDR3 coding sequence is TGTGCCAGCGCCCTCTATAATTCACCCCTCCACTTT.

This clonotype was detected ten times or more. This rearrangement joins TRBV11-2 to TRBJ1-5, with 7 nucleotides matching TRBD1. CDR3 size: 16 residues. Germline V gene sequence: CDR1 SGHAT, CDR2 FQNNGV. The trim removed 5 bases at V and 1 base at J, leaving 8 bases unmatched. CDR3 nucleotide sequence: TGTGCCAGCAGCCTATGGACAGGCCAGAGCAATCAGCCCCAGCATTTT. Amino acid sequence: CASSLWTGQSNQPQHF. The entire variable domain, with the rest obtained from reference TRBV11-2 and TRBJ1-5, is as follows: EAGVAQSPRYKIIEKRQSVAFWCNPISGHATLYWYQQILGQGPKLLIQFQNNGVVDDSQLPKDRFSAERLKGVDSTLKIQPAKLEDSAVYLCASSLWTGQSNQPQHFGDGTRLSIL.

This clonotype has a handful of counts. J is TRBJ2-1 and V is TRBV10-3, with TRBD1 matching over 11 bases. With 10 bases clipped from V and 6 bases from J, the junction kept 11 bases outside the gene matches. Germline V CDR1 and CDR2: ENHRY, SYGVKD. This CDR3 region has 15 residues. The CDR3 region is CATRGTGQGGNEQFF. CDR3 in DNA: TGTGCCACCCGGGGGACGGGACAGGGGGGCAATGAGCAGTTCTTC.

The rearrangement links TRBV5-1 to TRBJ1-3, with D maybe TRBD1 (5 bases). Germline V CDR1 and CDR2: SGHRS, YFSETQ. V dropped 0 bases and J dropped 0 bases, with 7 bases sitting between them. The CDR3 is 15 residues long. Here the CDR3 reads CASSLDRSSGNTIYF. In nucleotides, the CDR3 is TGCGCCAGCAGCTTGGACAGGAGCTCTGGAAACACCATATATTTT.

This clonotype was seen a few times. The chain couples TRBV7-9 to TRBJ1-5, with a weak D call TRBD1 (6 bases). Germline CDR1 is SEHNR and CDR2 is FQNEAQ (reference sequence). V was clipped by 3 bases and J by 2 bases, with 11 bases between them. The CDR3 has 15 amino acids. Here the CDR3 reads CASSFKGDGNQPQHF. Here the CDR3 DNA reads TGTGCCAGCAGCTTTAAGGGGGATGGCAATCAGCCCCAGCATTTT.

This clonotype has at least ten counts. This rearrangement joins TRBV7-6 to TRBJ1-3, with D possibly TRBD1 on 5 matching bases. The V gene's germline CDR1 is SGHVS and CDR2 FNYEAQ. CDR3 size: 16 residues. Trimming took 5 bases from V and 0 from J, leaving 14 bases between them. The CDR3 DNA follows: TGTGCCAGCAGCCCCCGACAGACCCACTCTGGAAACACCATATATTTT. Its protein product is CASSPRQTHSGNTIYF.

The chain's CDR3 is CSLGTSYYGYTF. In nucleotides, the CDR3 is TGCAGTCTCGGGACAAGCTACTATGGCTACACCTTC. The V call is TRBV20-1, the J call TRBJ1-2, with TRBD1 as a possible D gene (6 bases). The CDR3 runs 12 residues. Germline-derived CDR1 and CDR2 are DFQATT and SNEGSKA (reference sequence). V shed 8 bases and J shed 3 bases, with 13 bases lying between them.

The V call is TRBV7-6, the J call TRBJ2-1; 8 bases align to TRBD1. Trimming cost V 5 bases and J 14 bases; bases outside gene matches: 8. This CDR3 has 12 residues. Germline V gene data show CDR1 as SGHVS and CDR2 as FNYEAQ. The CDR3 region has the DNA TGTGCCAGCAGCCCGCGGCCGGGACAGGAGTTCTTC. Protein: CASSPRPGQEFF.

This clonotype was counted between two and nine times. The chain is built from TRBV10-2 and TRBJ2-4; D gene uncertain. The germline gives CDR1 WSHSY, CDR2 SAAADI. V was trimmed by 6 bases and J by 1 base, leaving 16 bases between them. The CDR3 length is 16 residues. The DNA of the CDR3 is TGCGCCAGCAGGGACCCGACCGCCTGGGCCAAAAACATTCAGTACTTC. It encodes CASRDPTAWAKNIQYF.

This clonotype was seen many times. This chain links TRBV12-3 or TRBV12-4 with TRBJ1-2; maybe TRBD1 (5 bases). The germline V and J ends were trimmed by 2 bases and 8 bases, with 15 bases remaining between them. This CDR3 spans 14 amino acids. Here the CDR3 reads CASSLWGGVKGYTF. The CDR3 nucleotides read TGTGCCAGCAGTTTATGGGGAGGGGTGAAGGGCTACACCTTC.

This clonotype occurred a few times. The gene calls are TRBV28 and TRBJ2-2; D unresolved. Germline V lookup: CDR1 MDHEN, CDR2 SYDVKM. CDR3 length equals 15 residues. Between the trimmed V and J ends, which lost 5 bases and 0 bases, there was a span of 10 bases. CDR3 sequence (DNA): TGTGCCAGCAGTACGGTACTAACGAACACCGGGGAGCTGTTTTTT. This codes for CASSTVLTNTGELFF. The complete variable domain, with remaining parts taken from reference TRBV28 and TRBJ2-2, reads DVKVTQSSRYLVKRTGEKVFLECVQDMDHENMFWYRQDPGLGLRLIYFSYDVKMKEKGDIPEGYSVSREKKERFSLILESASTNQTSMYLCASSTVLTNTGELFFGEGSRLTVL.

The chain is built from TRBV12-3 or TRBV12-4 and TRBJ2-3, with D perhaps TRBD1 or TRBD2 (5 bases each). V shed 1 base and J shed 2 bases, with 10 bases lying between them. The CDR3 runs 15 residues. The CDR3 nucleotides read TGTGCCAGCAGTTTAGAAGAGGGGAACACAGATACGCAGTATTTT. It encodes CASSLEEGNTDTQYF.